One sample yielded the 8 T cell receptor beta chains listed below, sequenced in a study of early T cells in non-severe SARS-CoV-2 infection. One entry per CDR3 protein, called by TCRdb with MiXCR from the 5' RACE reads. The sample includes about 97,000 distinct CDR3 sequences, roughly 9.6% seen only once; the top ten take around 4.3%. Here the sequenced sample was whole blood, taken at baseline. These receptor sequences come from an adult who was a healthcare worker with PCR-confirmed SARS-CoV-2 infection or an uninfected control (not recorded which).

This clonotype appeared a few times. At one end the junction does not follow the germline gene, possibly because of a read error. The V gene is TRBV7-6, the J gene TRBJ2-1; 13 positions agree with TRBD2. Germline-derived CDR1 and CDR2 are SGHVS and FNYEAQ. The CDR3 spans 17 residues. CDR3 DNA: TGTACCAGCAGCTTTAGGACTAGCGGGAGCTCCTACAATGAGCAGTTCTTC. Translation: CTSSFRTSGSSYNEQFF.

This clonotype was observed a few times. This chain connects TRBV5-6 to TRBJ1-4; weak D call: TRBD1 (5 bases). V lost 4 bases and J lost 7, with 17 bases in between. The CDR3 contains 15 residues. The V gene's germline CDR1 is SGHDT and CDR2 YYEEEE. The CDR3 DNA follows: TGTGCCAGCAGCAACATGCAGGGTAGGAGTGAAAAACTGTTTTTT. Protein sequence: CASSNMQGRSEKLFF.

This clonotype was detected only a few times. This chain links TRBV14 with TRBJ1-2; D is undetermined. Germline values: CDR1 SGHDN, CDR2 FVKESK. The length of the CDR3 is 15 residues. Trimming removed 0 bases at V and 0 bases at J, with 8 bases between. CDR3 protein: CASSQEATANYGYTF. CDR3 nucleotide sequence: TGTGCCAGCAGCCAAGAAGCAACCGCTAACTATGGCTACACCTTC.

This clonotype was observed at least ten times. The chain has TRBV6-4 and TRBJ2-3; 10 bases are shared with TRBD2. CDR3 size: 15 residues. Germline V CDR1 and CDR2: MRHNA, SNTAGT. The J segment lost 6 bases and the V segment lost 6 bases, leaving 9 bases of the junction unmatched. The CDR3 DNA sequence: TGTGCCAGCAGCATGACTAGCGGGTCGCCCGATACGCAGTATTTT. Its protein is CASSMTSGSPDTQYF.

This clonotype was counted a few times. This chain links TRBV6-2 or TRBV6-3 with TRBJ2-5, with 10 bases identical to TRBD2. Losses at the gene ends were 2 bases for V and 0 bases for J; bases not matched to a gene: 6. The CDR3 consists of 17 residues. CDR1 MNHEY and CDR2 SVGEGT come from the germline V gene. In nucleotides, the CDR3 is TGTGCCAGCAGTTACGTGGGACTAGCGCCTTACCAAGAGACCCAGTACTTC. Protein: CASSYVGLAPYQETQYF.

The chain employs TRBV7-3 and TRBJ2-6; D not resolved. Trimming cost V 1 base and J 2 bases, with 9 bases left between them. CDR1 SGHTA and CDR2 FQGTGA come from the germline V gene. The CDR3 consists of 16 residues. The CDR3 DNA sequence: TGTGCCAGCAGCTTAAGCGTAGGGACTGGGGCCAACGTCCTGACTTTC. Translation gives CASSLSVGTGANVLTF.

V usage is TRBV29-1 and J usage is TRBJ2-7; D ambiguous. CDR1 and CDR2 from the germline V gene are SQVTM and ANQGSEA. V was clipped by 5 bases and J by 4 bases, with 9 bases between them. The CDR3 loop spans 11 amino acids. CDR3 sequence: CSVSTTYEQYF. DNA of the CDR3: TGCAGCGTTTCGACAACGTACGAGCAGTACTTC.

The rearrangement uses TRBV5-1 and TRBJ1-5; perhaps TRBD1 as D (6 bases). There are 17 residues in the CDR3. Trimming removed 2 bases at V and 3 bases at J, with 18 bases between. Germline V gene data show CDR1 as SGHRS and CDR2 as YFSETQ. The DNA for the CDR3 is TGCGCCAGCAGCTTAGGGGCGAGTGGACAGCTCAATCAGCCCCAGCATTTT. Amino acid sequence: CASSLGASGQLNQPQHF.